These T cell receptor beta chains were read from a single sample in a study of cytomegalovirus exposure and HLA in healthy donors. Method: immunoSEQ multiplex PCR; TCRdb's copy keeps in-frame clones and lacks some. The sample gives around 140,000 clones, less than 10% of which show up once; 1.8% is in the top ten. Sequencing was performed on PBMCs. These receptors were taken from a man in his fifties or sixties in good health and CMV-seronegative. Each CDR3 is given with its conserved first and last residue. The D gene is left open where the match is weak. The size of a clone is reported for some rows only, either as once, few or many, or as a class for expanded clones.

J	D	V	size	CDR3	DNA
TRBJ2-7	.	TRBV2	.	CASTQKGDTYEQYF	TGTGCCAGCACCCAAAAGGGAGACACCTACGAGCAGTACTTC
TRBJ2-1	TRBD1	TRBV7-8	.	CASSSPYSGQGGDEQFF	TGTGCCAGCAGCTCCCCCTACAGTGGACAGGGTGGGGATGAGCAGTTCTTC
TRBJ2-3	TRBD2	TRBV13	once	CASSLRTSGSGDTQYF	TGTGCCAGCAGCTTACGGACTAGCGGGTCAGGAGATACGCAGTATTTT
TRBJ1-1	.	TRBV19	.	CASTSGRGGTEAFF	TGTGCCAGTACCTCGGGGAGGGGAGGCACTGAAGCTTTCTTT
TRBJ2-7	.	TRBV30	.	CAWSVSDITYEQYF	TGTGCCTGGTCTGTTTCGGACATAACCTACGAGCAGTACTTC
TRBJ2-2	TRBD2	TRBV2	few	CASRVLAGNTGELFF	TGTGCCAGCAGGGTACTAGCGGGGAACACCGGGGAGCTGTTTTTT
TRBJ2-4	TRBD2	TRBV2	few	CASSERLAGSKNIQYF	TGTGCCAGCAGTGAGAGGCTAGCGGGCTCTAAAAACATTCAGTACTTC
TRBJ1-6	TRBD1	TRBV30	.	CAWDRGGSYNSPLHF	TGTGCCTGGGACAGGGGAGGGTCCTATAATTCACCCCTCCACTTT
TRBJ2-2	.	TRBV5-1	few	CASSLIRDTNTGELFF	TGCGCCAGCAGCTTAATACGGGACACCAACACCGGGGAGCTGTTTTTT
TRBJ2-1	.	TRBV15	.	CATSRDPSAGRDEQFF	TGTGCCACCAGCAGAGATCCTAGCGCCGGCCGGGATGAGCAGTTCTTC
TRBJ2-7	TRBD1	TRBV5-1	few	CASSLGTGENEQYF	TGCGCCAGCAGCTTGGGGACAGGTGAAAACGAGCAGTACTTC
TRBJ2-5	TRBD1	TRBV15	.	CATQPFGQGTLGLRETQYF	TGTGCCACCCAGCCGTTCGGACAGGGAACCCTTGGACTAAGGGAGACCCAGTACTTC
TRBJ2-1	TRBD2	TRBV6-1	.	CASSGASGSYNEQFF	TGTGCCAGCAGTGGGGCTAGCGGTAGCTACAATGAGCAGTTCTTC
TRBJ2-7	TRBD2	TRBV4-2	few	CASSQDLAGVYEQYF	TGTGCCAGCAGCCAAGACCTAGCGGGGGTTTACGAGCAGTACTTC
TRBJ2-7	.	TRBV30	many	CAWGGTVEQYF	TGTGCCTGGGGGGGGACAGTTGAGCAGTACTTC
TRBJ1-1	.	TRBV30	few	CAGVVAGQTGTEAFF	TGTGCCGGTGTAGTAGCCGGACAGACGGGCACTGAAGCTTTCTTT
TRBJ2-3	TRBD2	TRBV7-3	few	CASSMQIAGATDTQYF	TGTGCCAGCAGCATGCAGATAGCGGGGGCCACAGATACGCAGTATTTT